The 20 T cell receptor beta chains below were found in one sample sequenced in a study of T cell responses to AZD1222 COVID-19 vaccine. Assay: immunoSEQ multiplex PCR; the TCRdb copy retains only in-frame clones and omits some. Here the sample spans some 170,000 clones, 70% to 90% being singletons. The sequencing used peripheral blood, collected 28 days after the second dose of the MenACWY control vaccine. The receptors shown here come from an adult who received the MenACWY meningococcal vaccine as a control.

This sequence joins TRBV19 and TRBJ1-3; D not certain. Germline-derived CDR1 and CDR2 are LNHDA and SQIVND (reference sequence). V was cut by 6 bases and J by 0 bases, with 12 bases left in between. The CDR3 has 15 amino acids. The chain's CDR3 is CASRMRTFSGNTIYF. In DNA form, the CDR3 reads TGTGCCAGTAGAATGAGAACGTTCTCTGGAAACACCATATATTTT. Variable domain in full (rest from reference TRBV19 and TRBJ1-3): DGGITQSPKYLFRKEGQNVTLSCEQNLNHDAMYWYRQDPGQGLRLIYYSQIVNDFQKGDIAEGYSVSREKKESFPLTVTSAQKNPTAFYLCASRMRTFSGNTIYFGEGSWLTVV.

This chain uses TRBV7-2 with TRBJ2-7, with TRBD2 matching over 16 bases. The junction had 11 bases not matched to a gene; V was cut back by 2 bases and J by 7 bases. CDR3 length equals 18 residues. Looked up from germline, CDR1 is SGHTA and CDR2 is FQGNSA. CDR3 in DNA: TGTGCCAGCAGCTTATCCGGGACTAGCGGGAGGGTGTTTGGAGAGCAGTACTTC. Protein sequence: CASSLSGTSGRVFGEQYF.

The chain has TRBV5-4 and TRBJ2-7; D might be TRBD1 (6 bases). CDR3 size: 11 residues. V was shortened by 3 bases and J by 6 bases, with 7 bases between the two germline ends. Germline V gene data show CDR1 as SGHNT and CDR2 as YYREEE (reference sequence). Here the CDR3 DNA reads TGTGCCAGCAGCTCCAGGGGCGAGCAGTACTTC. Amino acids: CASSSRGEQYF. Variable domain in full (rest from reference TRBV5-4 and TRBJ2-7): ETGVTQSPTHLIKTRGQQVTLRCSSQSGHNTVSWYQQALGQGPQFIFQYYREEENGRGNFPPRFSGLQFPNYSSELNVNALELDDSALYLCASSSRGEQYFGPGTRLTVT.

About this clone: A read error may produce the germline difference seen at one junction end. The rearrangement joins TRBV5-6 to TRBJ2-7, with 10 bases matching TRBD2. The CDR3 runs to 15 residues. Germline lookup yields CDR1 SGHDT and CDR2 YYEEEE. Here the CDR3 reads CASRLGLAIYDEQYF. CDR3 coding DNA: TGTGCCAGCAGATTGGGACTAGCGATATACGACGAGCAGTACTTC.

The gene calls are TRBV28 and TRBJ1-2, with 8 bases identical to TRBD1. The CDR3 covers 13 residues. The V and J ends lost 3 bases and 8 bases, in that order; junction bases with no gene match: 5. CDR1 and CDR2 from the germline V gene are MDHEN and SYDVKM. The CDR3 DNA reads TGTGCCAGCAGTTTCCCCGGGACAGGAGGCTACACCTTC. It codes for CASSFPGTGGYTF.

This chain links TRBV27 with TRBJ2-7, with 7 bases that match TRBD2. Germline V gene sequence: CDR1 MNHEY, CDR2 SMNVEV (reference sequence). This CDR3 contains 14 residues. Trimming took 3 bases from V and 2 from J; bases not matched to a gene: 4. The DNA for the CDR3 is TGTGCCAGCAGTTTGGCTAGCGGAGCCTACGAGCAGTACTTC. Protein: CASSLASGAYEQYF.

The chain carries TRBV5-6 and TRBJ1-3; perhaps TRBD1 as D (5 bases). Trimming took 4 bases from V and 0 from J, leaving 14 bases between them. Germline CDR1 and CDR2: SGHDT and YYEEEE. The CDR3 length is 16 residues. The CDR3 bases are TGTGCCAGCAGCATCAAACCCAGGGTCTCTGGAAACACCATATATTTT. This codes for CASSIKPRVSGNTIYF.

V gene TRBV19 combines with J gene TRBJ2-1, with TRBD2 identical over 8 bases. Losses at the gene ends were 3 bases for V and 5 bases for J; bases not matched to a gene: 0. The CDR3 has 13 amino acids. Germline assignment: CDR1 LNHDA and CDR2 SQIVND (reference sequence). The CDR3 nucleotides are TGTGCCAGTAGTATGCGGGGGGACAATGAGCAGTTCTTC. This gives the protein CASSMRGDNEQFF.

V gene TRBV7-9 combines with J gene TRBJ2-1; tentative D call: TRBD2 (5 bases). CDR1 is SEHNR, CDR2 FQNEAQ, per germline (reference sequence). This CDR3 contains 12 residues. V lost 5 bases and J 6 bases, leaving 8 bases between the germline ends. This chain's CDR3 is CASSPTSNEQFF. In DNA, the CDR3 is TGTGCCAGCAGCCCTACTAGCAATGAGCAGTTCTTC.

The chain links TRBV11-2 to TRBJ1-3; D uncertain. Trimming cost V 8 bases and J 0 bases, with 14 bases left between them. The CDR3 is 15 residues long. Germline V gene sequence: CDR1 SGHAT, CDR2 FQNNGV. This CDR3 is CASRRIGFSGNTIYF. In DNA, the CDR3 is TGTGCCAGCCGACGGATCGGATTCTCTGGAAACACCATATATTTT.

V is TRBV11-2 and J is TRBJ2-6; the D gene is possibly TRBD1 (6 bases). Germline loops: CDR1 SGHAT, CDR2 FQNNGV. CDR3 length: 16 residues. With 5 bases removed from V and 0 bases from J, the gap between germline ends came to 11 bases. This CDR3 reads CASSLWGLSGANVLTF. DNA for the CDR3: TGTGCCAGCAGCCTCTGGGGGCTCTCTGGGGCCAACGTCCTGACTTTC.

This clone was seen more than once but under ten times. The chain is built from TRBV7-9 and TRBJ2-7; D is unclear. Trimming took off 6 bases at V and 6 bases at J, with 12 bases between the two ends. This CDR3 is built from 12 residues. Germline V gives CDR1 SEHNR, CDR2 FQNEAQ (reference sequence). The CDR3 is CASSPGRTEQYF. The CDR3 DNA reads TGTGCCAGCAGTCCGGGTCGGACCGAGCAGTACTTC. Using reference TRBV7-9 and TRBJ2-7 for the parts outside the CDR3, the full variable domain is DTGVSQNPRHKITKRGQNVTFRCDPISEHNRLYWYRQTLGQGPEFLTYFQNEAQLEKSRLLSDRFSAERPKGSFSTLEIQRTEQGDSAMYLCASSPGRTEQYFGPGTRLTVT.

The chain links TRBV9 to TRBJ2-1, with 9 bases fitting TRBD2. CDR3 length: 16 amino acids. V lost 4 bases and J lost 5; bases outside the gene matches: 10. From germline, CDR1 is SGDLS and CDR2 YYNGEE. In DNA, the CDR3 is TGTGCCAGCAGCCCGACCGGGACTAGCTACAACAATGAGCAGTTCTTC. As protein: CASSPTGTSYNNEQFF.

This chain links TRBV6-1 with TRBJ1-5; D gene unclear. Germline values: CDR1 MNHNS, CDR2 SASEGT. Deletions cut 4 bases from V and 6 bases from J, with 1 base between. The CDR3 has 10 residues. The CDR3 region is CASSVQPQHF. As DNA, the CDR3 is TGTGCCAGCAGTGTTCAGCCCCAGCATTTT.

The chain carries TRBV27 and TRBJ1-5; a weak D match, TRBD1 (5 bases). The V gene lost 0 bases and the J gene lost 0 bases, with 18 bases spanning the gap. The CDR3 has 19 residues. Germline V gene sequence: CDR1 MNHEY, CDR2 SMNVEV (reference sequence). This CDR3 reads CASSLSMWREGNSNQPQHF. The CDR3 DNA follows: TGTGCCAGCAGTTTATCAATGTGGCGGGAGGGGAATAGCAATCAGCCCCAGCATTTT.

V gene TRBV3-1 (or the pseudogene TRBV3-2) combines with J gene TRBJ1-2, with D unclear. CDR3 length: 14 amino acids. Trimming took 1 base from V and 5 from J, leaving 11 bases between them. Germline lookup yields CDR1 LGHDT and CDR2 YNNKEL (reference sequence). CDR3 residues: CASSQVVAEYGYTF. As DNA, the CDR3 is TGTGCCAGCAGCCAAGTGGTGGCTGAGTATGGCTACACCTTC.

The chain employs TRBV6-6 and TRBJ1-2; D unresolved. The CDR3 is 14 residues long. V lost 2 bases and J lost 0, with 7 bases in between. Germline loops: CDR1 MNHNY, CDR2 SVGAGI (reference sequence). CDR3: CASSYTNTNYGYTF. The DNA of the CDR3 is TGTGCCAGCAGTTACACAAATACTAACTATGGCTACACCTTC.

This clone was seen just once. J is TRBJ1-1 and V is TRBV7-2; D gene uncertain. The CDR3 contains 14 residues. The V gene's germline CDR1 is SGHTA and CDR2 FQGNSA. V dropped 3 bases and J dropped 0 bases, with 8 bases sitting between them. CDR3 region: CASSFALMNTEAFF. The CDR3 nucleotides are TGTGCCAGCAGCTTTGCGCTGATGAACACTGAAGCTTTCTTT.

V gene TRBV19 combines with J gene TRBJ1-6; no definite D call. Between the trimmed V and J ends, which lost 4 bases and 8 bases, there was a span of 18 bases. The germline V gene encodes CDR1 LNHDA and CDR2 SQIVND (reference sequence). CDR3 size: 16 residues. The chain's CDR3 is CASSNLREAYDSPLHF. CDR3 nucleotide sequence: TGTGCCAGTAGTAACCTCCGGGAGGCCTACGATTCACCCCTCCACTTT.

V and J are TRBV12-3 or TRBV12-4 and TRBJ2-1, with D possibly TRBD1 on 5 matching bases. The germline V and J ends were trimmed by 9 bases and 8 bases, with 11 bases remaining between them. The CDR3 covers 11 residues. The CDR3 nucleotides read TGTGCCAGTCGCAGGGAAGATGAGCAGTTCTTC. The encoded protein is CASRREDEQFF.